The entry below describes one T cell receptor beta chain. What it binds is unknown. The data stem from a study of T cells in localized non-small cell lung cancer. Trimming took 0 bases from V and 0 from J, leaving 18 bases between them. The CDR3 extends over 18 amino acids. The V gene's germline CDR1 is MGHRA and CDR2 YSYEKL. Using immunoSEQ multiplex PCR, the repertoire was profiled, and TCRdb retains in-frame clones only, with some absent. The table shows about 31,000 clones, with 89% occurring only once. Overall study results and limits: Sequence data derive from only one tumor region, so heterogeneity remains possible. Paired adjacent lung recovered a median roughly 54 of the top 100 tumor clones. It was uninvolved adjacent lung that showed the highest T cell clonality, exceeding tumor.

The sequences come from peripheral blood, collected before any cancer treatment. V and J are TRBV4-1 and TRBJ2-7; D not certain. The receptor's source is a woman between 35 and 70 years old with stage I lung adenocarcinoma. CDR3 bases: TGCGCCAGCAGCCAAGATCTGCGGCAGGCCAAGAGCTCCTACGAGCAGTACTTC. Its translation is CASSQDLRQAKSSYEQYF.